The clone carrying this T cell receptor beta chain came up once. Losses at the gene ends were 6 bases for V and 7 bases for J; bases not matched to a gene: 6. CDR3 size: 15 residues. Germline loops: CDR1 MNHEY, CDR2 SMNVEV (reference sequence). Per the original data handling: The assay estimated nucleated cells by amplifying reference gene primers. Sequenced by immunoSEQ multiplex PCR; TCRdb stores in-frame clones only, minus some. That table gives V, J and clone size, and the DNA gave D and trimming. The sample consists of around 150,000 clones, around four fifths of them appearing once. Participants were aged roughly 18 to 89 years from approximately 25 US areas. The study counted Cohort 3 donors as recovered given two negative PCRs, clearance, or symptom resolution. The data derive from a study of blood T cell repertoires in COVID-19. Overall study context: Sources were T cells, B-cell-depleted T cells, or PBMCs; the material itself was cDNA or gDNA.

The chain joins TRBV27 to TRBJ2-1, with 13 positions matching TRBD2. Sequenced: PBMCs or T cells enriched from blood (not recorded which). This TCR was recovered from a woman aged 55-69 years who had recovered from COVID-19. CDR3 bases: TGTGCCAGCAGCTTGGGACTAGCGGGACGGAATGAGCAGTTCTTC. It codes for CASSLGLAGRNEQFF.